Given below is one T cell receptor beta chain in context. The repertoire was sequenced with immunoSEQ multiplex PCR; TCRdb's copy has only in-frame clones and lacks some. Of around 75,000 clones in the sample, more than 75% are singletons; the top ten hold 1.3% to 1.5%. The data stem from a study of blood T cell repertoires in COVID-19. Overall study: The analysed material was cDNA or gDNA that came from T cells, B-cell-depleted T cells, or PBMCs.

CDR1 is ENHRY and CDR2 is SYGVKD in the germline V gene. This CDR3 is built from 15 residues. V dropped 6 bases and J dropped 6; count of bases not matched to a gene: 14. The rearrangement joins TRBV10-3 to TRBJ2-7; TRBD1 matches at 7 bases. Material for sequencing was peripheral blood. The clonotype was recovered from a human donor in a cohort sampled during active COVID-19. CDR3 in amino acids: CAISMRGRSDGEQYF. The CDR3 coding sequence is TGTGCCATCAGCATGAGGGGGCGATCGGACGGCGAGCAGTACTTC.